This T cell receptor beta chain was recovered during a study of technical replicates of blood from a few donors (TCRdb year 2017). The library was prepared using the immunoSEQ multiplex PCR assay. The table comes from immuneACCESS by way of TCRdb, which keeps in-frame sequences with V and J called. Part of the clones is missing from these tables; in studies checked, under half for an unresolved V gene and the rest for unknown reasons. The sample table contains 95,000 to 100,000 clones; only one count was recorded for 96% of them. The ten largest clones capture 0.2% to 0.25% of the sample. Relative to germline, V is missing 4 bases and J is missing 3 bases, with 11 bases of the junction outside any gene match. The cysteine opens and the phenylalanine closes a CDR3 of 16 amino acids. Only the CDR3 part of the read is kept: 48 bases, read in frame from the first base. CDR1 SNHLY and CDR2 FYNNEI are derived from the germline V gene.

In regard to this clone: Its antigen has not been determined. No base quality values were provided; no much bigger clone lies one nucleotide off.

The sequence was obtained from a human donor in good health. The sequencing sample was made of T cells isolated from PBMCs. This sequence uses TRBV2 and TRBJ1-2, with 7 middle bases fitting TRBD1. This receptor has the CDR3 CASSGGRGSTDYGYTF. Read as DNA, the sequence is TGTGCCAGCAGTGGGGGCAGGGGGAGTACGGACTATGGCTACACCTTC.